These T cell receptor beta chains were read from a single sample in a study of response to subunit inactivated influenza vaccine. TCRdb called the RT-PCR reads again in MiXCR, with one record for every CDR3 protein. The sample has roughly 710,000 distinct CDR3 sequences, 13% to 15% seen once. The starting material was PBMCs from blood, obtained 14 to 15 days before vaccination. The source of these receptors is a man aged 45-65 years who received an inactivated influenza vaccine. CDR3s include the opening cysteine and the closing phenylalanine or tryptophan. A D gene is named only where the DNA matches it firmly. Clone size is stated in some rows and not others, as once, few, many or a class when expanded.

abundance	d_gene	v_gene	j_gene	CDR3nt	CDR3aa
.	.	TRBV6-5	TRBJ1-1	TGTGCCAGCAGTTACTCGAAAGGCGGGAGGAACACTGAAGCTTTCTTT	CASSYSKGGRNTEAFF
many	TRBD1	TRBV5-1	TRBJ1-1	TGCGCCAGCAGCCCGGGACAGGGGGTGAACACTGAAGCTTTCTTT	CASSPGQGVNTEAFF
.	.	TRBV28	TRBJ2-3	TGTGCCAGCAGCCCACCTTTGAGGGGCGGGACAGATACGCAGTATTTT	CASSPPLRGGTDTQYF
few	TRBD2	TRBV6-2/TRBV6-3	TRBJ2-1	TGTGCCAGCAGTTACGATTGGGGACTAGCGGGAGTGGGGCTGGACAATGAGCAGTTCTTC	CASSYDWGLAGVGLDNEQFF
.	.	TRBV29-1	TRBJ2-3	TGCAGCGTCCCGGTTTTGGCCCTCGAGAATACGCAGTATTTT	CSVPVLALENTQYF
medium-sized	TRBD2	TRBV12-3/TRBV12-4	TRBJ2-7	TGTGCCAGCTCCCTTAGCGGGTACCAGGGCGAGCAGTACTTC	CASSLSGYQGEQYF
few	.	TRBV18	TRBJ1-5	TGTGCCAGCTCACGTAGTTATGGGAATCAGCCCCAGCATTTT	CASSRSYGNQPQHF
.	.	TRBV15	TRBJ2-5	TGTGCCACCAGCAGAGAAGGGAATTTGGGGGAGACCCAGTACTTC	CATSREGNLGETQYF
few	TRBD2	TRBV27	TRBJ2-6	TGTGCCAGCAGTTTCTTTGGGGCGGGGGTCTACCCCTCCGGGGCCAACGTCCTGACTTTC	CASSFFGAGVYPSGANVLTF
few	.	TRBV6-5	TRBJ2-2	TGTGCCAGCGCACGGGACACCGGGGAGCTGTTTTTT	CASARDTGELFF
.	TRBD2	TRBV6-2/TRBV6-3	TRBJ2-7	TGTGCCAGCAACGCGGATAGGACTAGCGGGGTCTACGAGCAGTACTTC	CASNADRTSGVYEQYF
few	TRBD1	TRBV5-1	TRBJ2-3	TGCGCCAGCAGCGAGGGACAGGGGGCCCGCACAGATACGCAGTATTTT	CASSEGQGARTDTQYF
.	TRBD2	TRBV11-2	TRBJ2-2	TGTGCCAGCGGGAGGGCAGCTACCGGGGAGCTGTTTTTT	CASGRAATGELFF
few	TRBD1	TRBV4-1	TRBJ2-1	TGCGCCAGCAGCCAAGGAACAGGGGGCGAGGGGAACGAGCAGTTCTTC	CASSQGTGGEGNEQFF
few	TRBD2	TRBV9	TRBJ2-5	TGTGCCAGCAGCGATGGGACTAGCGGGATGGAGACCCAGTACTTC	CASSDGTSGMETQYF
.	.	TRBV6-2/TRBV6-3	TRBJ2-7	TGTGCCAGCAGTTACGGTTTAACTTCCGAGCAGTACTTC	CASSYGLTSEQYF
.	.	TRBV5-1	TRBJ2-4	TGCGCCAGCAGCTTTGGCAGGGGGACTGTAGCCAAAAACATTCAGTACTTC	CASSFGRGTVAKNIQYF
.	TRBD1	TRBV25-1	TRBJ2-7	TGTGCCAGCAGCGGGTCGGACAGGGTCCACGAGCAGTACTTC	CASSGSDRVHEQYF
many	TRBD2	TRBV12-3/TRBV12-4	TRBJ2-2	TGTGCCACCATAGCGGGATTAAACACCGGGGAGCTGTTTTTT	CATIAGLNTGELFF
many	.	TRBV12-3/TRBV12-4	TRBJ2-2	TGTGCCAGCAGTTTAGGGAGGGGGTCGAGCACCGGGGAGCTGTTTTTT	CASSLGRGSSTGELFF
.	.	TRBV25-1	TRBJ1-2	TGTGCCAGCAGTAATCGGGACACACTTGCCTATGGCTACACCTTC	CASSNRDTLAYGYTF
.	.	TRBV3-1	TRBJ2-5	TGTGCCAGCAGCCCGACGATGGCGTCGCCCGAGACCCAGTACTTC	CASSPTMASPETQYF
many	TRBD2	TRBV11-1	TRBJ2-1	TGTGCCAGCAGCCCCAGCGGGAGGGCCCTAGGTGAGCAGTTCTTC	CASSPSGRALGEQFF
.	.	TRBV3-1	TRBJ2-3	TGTGCCAGCAGCCAAGATCGGACCGGGGGCACAGATACGCAGTATTTT	CASSQDRTGGTDTQYF
many	TRBD2	TRBV12-3/TRBV12-4	TRBJ2-7	TGTGCCAGCAGCCCTAGCGGGAGGGGTGGCGAGCAGTACTTC	CASSPSGRGGEQYF
few	.	TRBV4-3	TRBJ1-2	TGCGCCAGCAGCCACCTACAGGTCCCCGGAGGTGGCTACACCTTC	CASSHLQVPGGGYTF
.	.	TRBV5-6	TRBJ1-2	TGTGCCAGCAGCTTGAGTTCCGGTTACTATGGCTACACCTTC	CASSLSSGYYGYTF
.	TRBD2	TRBV10-3	TRBJ2-7	TGTGCCACAAGGTCCTGGACTAGCTCCTACGAGCAGTACTTC	CATRSWTSSYEQYF
few	.	TRBV7-9	TRBJ2-1	TGTGCCAGCAGCTTAAATATGAGGAGGCATGAGCAGTTCTTC	CASSLNMRRHEQFF
.	TRBD2	TRBV20-1	TRBJ2-3	TGCAGTGCTAGTCTAGCGGCTAGCACAGATACGCAGTATTTT	CSASLAASTDTQYF
many	.	TRBV5-1	TRBJ1-1	TGCGCCAGCAGCTTGGATTGGGGGAACACTGAAGCTTTCTTT	CASSLDWGNTEAFF
few	TRBD2	TRBV28	TRBJ2-1	TGTGCCAGCAGTTCCGTAGCGGGAGCTCGCAATGAGCAGTTCTTC	CASSSVAGARNEQFF
few	TRBD1	TRBV5-1	TRBJ2-5	TGCGCCAGCTCAAAGGGGGCAGAGAAGACCCAGTACTTC	CASSKGAEKTQYF
.	.	TRBV7-2	TRBJ1-5	TGTGCCAGCAGCAGGGATTCGGGGAACAATCAGCCCCAGCATTTT	CASSRDSGNNQPQHF
few	.	TRBV18	TRBJ2-4	TGTGCCAGCTCACCCGCCTTCGATCAGTACTTC	CASSPAFDQYF
few	.	TRBV25-1	TRBJ2-1	TGTGCCAGCAGTGAGGTAGGCAGCTGGGAGCAGTTCTTC	CASSEVGSWEQFF
few	.	TRBV10-3	TRBJ1-4	TGTGCCATCAGTGAGGCTGCGGAAAAACTGTTTTTT	CAISEAAEKLFF
.	TRBD2	TRBV6-5	TRBJ2-1	TGTGCCAGCAGTTACCGGCTAGCGGATCACAATGAGCAGTTCTTC	CASSYRLADHNEQFF
few	TRBD1	TRBV6-1	TRBJ1-3	TGTGCCAGCATAAGGGGGCAGCATGCTGGAAACACCATATATTTT	CASIRGQHAGNTIYF
few	.	TRBV18	TRBJ2-7	TGTGCCAGCTCACCCGGGTTAAGGAAATACTCCTACGAGCAGTACTTC	CASSPGLRKYSYEQYF
.	TRBD1	TRBV15	TRBJ2-2	TGTGCCACCAGCAGAGACCGGGACAGAGCGAACACCGGGGAGCTGTTTTTT	CATSRDRDRANTGELFF